The present TCR beta chain was sequenced within a study of cytomegalovirus exposure and HLA in healthy donors. In the study overall: Of over 350 genotyped donors, around 86% grouped in the Caucasian-associated ancestry cluster. Findings and caveats of the study: Overall, 164 TCR beta chains were annotated as cytomegalovirus-associated.

On this clone: Its specificity is not known.

It was with 60 Vbeta and 13 Jbeta primers that the PCR ran. TCRdb's copy holds only in-frame clones and misses some; the assay was immunoSEQ multiplex PCR. The sample shows roughly 200,000 clones, around four fifths of them seen only once. Germline V lookup: CDR1 LNHDA, CDR2 SQIVND (reference sequence). The CDR3 is 15 amino acids. V was pared by 5 bases and J by 0 bases, with 13 bases between. Though probably carrying unrecorded immune exposures, donors were nominally healthy at sampling. The source material was PBMCs. The receptor was derived from a boy younger than 10 in good health and CMV-seronegative. This chain uses TRBV19 with TRBJ1-1, with D possibly matching TRBD1 (5 bases). The DNA for the CDR3 is TGTGCCAGTAGTCCTCGAACAGGCCTGAACACTGAAGCTTTCTTT. Translated, it gives CASSPRTGLNTEAFF.